The 26 T cell receptor beta chains below were found in one sample sequenced in a study of PD-1 blockade in classical Hodgkin lymphoma. Regarding time point: cycle 4 day 1 (C4D1), after 5 to 7 weeks of nivolumab. All patients relapsed after autologous stem cell transplantation, and brentuximab vedotin exposure varied. The protocol was immunoSEQ multiplex PCR, while the TCRdb copy is restricted to in-frame clones and leaves out a portion. The data hold about 21,000 clones, with over 65% observed a single time. Source: peripheral blood mononuclear cells (PBMCs), taken before the fourth cycle of nivolumab. Receptors were obtained from a human donor with classical Hodgkin lymphoma.

The rearrangement uses TRBV7-2 and TRBJ2-1; D remains unclear. This CDR3 region has 15 residues. The germline V gene has CDR1 SGHTA and CDR2 FQGNSA. V was cut by 0 bases and J by 7 bases, with 13 bases left in between. For the CDR3, the DNA is TGTGCCAGCAGCTTAGCGAAGCCAATTGAGAATGAGCAGTTCTTC. Translated, it gives CASSLAKPIENEQFF.

This chain connects TRBV2 to TRBJ1-1; 12 nucleotides align to TRBD1. V lost 4 bases, J lost 5 bases, and 5 bases stayed unmatched. The CDR3 spans 15 residues. In germline, CDR1 is SNHLY, CDR2 FYNNEI. CDR3 residues: CASSGGQGAWTEAFF. For the CDR3, the DNA is TGTGCCAGCAGTGGGGGACAGGGGGCATGGACTGAAGCTTTCTTT.

In its sample, this clone was seen a few times. The V call is TRBV14, the J call TRBJ2-3, with D perhaps being TRBD1 or TRBD2 (5 bases each). The CDR3 runs 15 residues. Trimming pared 2 bases from V and 2 bases from J, leaving 11 bases between. Germline CDR1 SGHDN, CDR2 FVKESK. In nucleotides, the CDR3 is TGTGCCAGCAGCCAAAATCTCGGGGCCACAGATACGCAGTATTTT. Protein: CASSQNLGATDTQYF.

By its share, this clone is medium-sized. V is TRBV27 and J is TRBJ2-6; tentative D call: TRBD2 (5 bases). Trimming left V 8 bases short and J 1 base short, with 6 bases between. The CDR3 is 13 residues long. The germline CDR1 and CDR2 sequences are MNHEY and SMNVEV (reference sequence). The CDR3: CASWESGANVLTF. The CDR3 nucleotides read TGTGCCAGCTGGGAGTCTGGGGCCAACGTCCTGACTTTC. Full variable domain (missing parts from reference TRBV27 and TRBJ2-6): EAQVTQNPRYLITVTGKKLTVTCSQNMNHEYMSWYRQDPGLGLRQIYYSMNVEVTDKGDVPEGYKVSRKEKRNFPLILESPSPNQTSLYFCASWESGANVLTFGAGSRLTVL.

This clone has more than one count but fewer than ten. J is TRBJ1-5 and V is TRBV7-2, with TRBD1 matching over 7 bases. This CDR3 has 17 amino acids. With 4 bases clipped from V and 10 bases from J, the junction kept 19 bases outside the gene matches. Germline CDR1 SGHTA, CDR2 FQGNSA. CDR3 protein: CASSSPGGQGGSNPQHF. The DNA for the CDR3 is TGTGCCAGCAGCTCTCCGGGTGGGCAGGGGGGCTCGAACCCCCAGCATTTT. The variable domain in full, completed from reference TRBV7-2 and TRBJ1-5, reads GAGVSQSPSNKVTEKGKDVELRCDPISGHTALYWYRQSLGQGLEFLIYFQGNSAPDKSGLPSDRFSAERTGGSVSTLTIQRTQQEDSAVYLCASSSPGGQGGSNPQHFGDGTRLSIL.

For the CDR3, the DNA is TGTGCCAGCAGCTCGAAAGCGGGAGGGGCCTACGAGCAGTACTTC. It is translated as CASSSKAGGAYEQYF. The gene calls are TRBV7-8 and TRBJ2-7, with 10 bases aligning to TRBD2. Germline CDR1 and CDR2: SGHVS and FQNEAQ. V dropped 4 bases and J dropped 2; count of bases not matched to a gene: 5. The CDR3 consists of 15 residues.

The chain recombines TRBV6-4 with TRBJ1-3; 8 bases map to TRBD1. This CDR3 region has 15 residues. Germline V CDR1 and CDR2: MRHNA, SNTAGT. The V and J ends lost 2 bases and 9 bases, in that order; junction bases with no gene match: 9. The CDR3 nucleotides read TGTGCCAGCAGTGACGAGGACAGGGAAGGGGTCACCATATATTTT. Translation gives CASSDEDREGVTIYF.

V and J are TRBV28 and TRBJ2-7; D is undetermined. CDR1 is MDHEN, CDR2 SYDVKM, per germline. CDR3 length equals 17 residues. The ends were cut back, 6 bases at V and 2 bases at J, with 23 bases in the middle. The chain's CDR3 is CASSSLKTHPLPYEQYF. CDR3 nucleotides: TGTGCCAGCAGCTCCCTAAAAACGCACCCGCTGCCCTACGAGCAGTACTTC.

The chain uses TRBV19 and TRBJ1-2, with TRBD1 identical over 12 bases. CDR3 size: 19 residues. Trimming cost V 7 bases and J 3 bases; bases outside gene matches: 18. Germline V CDR1 and CDR2: LNHDA, SQIVND (reference sequence). CDR3 bases: TGTGCCAGTAATGTTCGGAGTTTGGGACAGGGGGCCCGGTACTATGGCTACACCTTC. Its protein product is CASNVRSLGQGARYYGYTF. Combining the CDR3 with reference TRBV19 and TRBJ1-2 gives the whole variable domain DGGITQSPKYLFRKEGQNVTLSCEQNLNHDAMYWYRQDPGQGLRLIYYSQIVNDFQKGDIAEGYSVSREKKESFPLTVTSAQKNPTAFYLCASNVRSLGQGARYYGYTFGSGTRLTVV.

The genes are TRBV10-2 and TRBJ1-2, with D perhaps TRBD1 (6 bases). Germline V gene data show CDR1 as WSHSY and CDR2 as SAAADI. The CDR3 is made up of 17 amino acids. Trimming left V 3 bases short and J 4 bases short, with 21 bases between. The CDR3 protein is CASSDPLTGKPAYGYTF. DNA of the CDR3: TGCGCCAGCAGTGACCCCTTAACAGGGAAGCCAGCCTATGGCTACACCTTC.

This clone was picked up a small number of times. V is TRBV28 and J is TRBJ2-7; TRBD1 might be the D (6 bases). The germline V and J ends were trimmed by 2 bases and 9 bases, with 11 bases remaining between them. In germline, CDR1 is MDHEN, CDR2 SYDVKM. This CDR3 spans 12 amino acids. DNA of the CDR3: TGTGCCAGCAGTTTAGGCCAGGGGTGGCAGTACTTC. The encoded protein is CASSLGQGWQYF.

J is TRBJ2-7 and V is TRBV2; the D gene is possibly TRBD1 (5 bases). CDR1 SNHLY and CDR2 FYNNEI come from the germline V gene. V was shortened by 5 bases and J by 3 bases, with 17 bases between the two germline ends. The CDR3 runs 15 residues. DNA for the CDR3: TGTGCCAGCAGTCCAGGGTTCAGTAAACACTACGAGCAGTACTTC. This sequence encodes CASSPGFSKHYEQYF.

The V call is TRBV27, the J call TRBJ2-7, with D possibly being TRBD1 or TRBD2 (6 bases each). This CDR3 is 13 amino acids long. The germline V and J ends were trimmed by 5 bases and 6 bases, with 14 bases remaining between them. CDR1 is MNHEY and CDR2 is SMNVEV in the germline V gene (reference sequence). The CDR3 DNA reads as TGTGCCAGCAGTAGAGGGGGGCCCATCGAGCAGTACTTC. This codes for CASSRGGPIEQYF.

V gene TRBV2 combines with J gene TRBJ2-5; 12 nucleotides match TRBD2. CDR1 is SNHLY, CDR2 FYNNEI, per germline. V shed 7 bases, J shed 4 bases, and the junction held 4 bases outside the gene matches. The CDR3 length is 14 residues. CDR3 DNA sequence: TGTGCCAGCAAGGCTAGCGGGAGGGGAGAGACCCAGTACTTC. It codes for CASKASGRGETQYF. The entire variable domain, with the rest obtained from reference TRBV2 and TRBJ2-5, is as follows: EPEVTQTPSHQVTQMGQEVILRCVPISNHLYFYWYRQILGQKVEFLVSFYNNEISEKSEIFDDQFSVERPDGSNFTLKIRSTKLEDSAMYFCASKASGRGETQYFGPGTRLLVL.

The genes are TRBV6-1 and TRBJ1-5; tentatively, D is TRBD1 (6 bases). Germline V CDR1 and CDR2: MNHNS, SASEGT. V was shortened by 3 bases and J by 4 bases, with 10 bases between the two germline ends. This CDR3 spans 14 amino acids. This CDR3 reads CASSDWGQNQPQHF. For the CDR3, the DNA is TGTGCCAGCAGTGACTGGGGGCAAAATCAGCCCCAGCATTTT.

This chain uses TRBV2 with TRBJ1-5; a possible D gene is TRBD1 (5 bases). The CDR3 loop spans 15 amino acids. Trimming left V 5 bases short and J 0 bases short, with 11 bases between. Germline CDR1 and CDR2: SNHLY and FYNNEI. The CDR3 bases are TGTGCCAGCAGTCAACAGGAGGATAGCAATCAGCCCCAGCATTTT. It specifies CASSQQEDSNQPQHF.

The rearrangement uses TRBV9 and TRBJ2-1; 7 positions agree with TRBD1. The CDR3 is 17 residues long. V lost 0 bases, J lost 3 bases, and 9 bases stayed unmatched. Per germline, CDR1 SGDLS and CDR2 YYNGEE. The CDR3 loop is CASSVAPEGAGYNEQFF. CDR3 nucleotide sequence: TGTGCCAGCAGCGTAGCCCCAGAGGGGGCGGGCTACAATGAGCAGTTCTTC.

This chain uses TRBV4-2 with TRBJ2-1; 12 bases fit TRBD2. The V gene's germline CDR1 is LGHNA and CDR2 YNFKEQ. This CDR3 comprises 17 residues. The J segment lost 9 bases and the V segment lost 0 bases, leaving 9 bases of the junction unmatched. The CDR3 reads CASSQDQPLAGGGEQFF. As DNA, the CDR3 is TGTGCCAGCAGCCAAGATCAGCCCCTAGCGGGAGGGGGTGAGCAGTTCTTC.

The chain joins TRBV5-1 to TRBJ2-6; no reliable D call. Germline V gene lookup returns CDR1 SGHRS and CDR2 YFSETQ. The CDR3 is made up of 15 amino acids. V shed 4 bases and J shed 0 bases, with 8 bases lying between them. The CDR3 DNA sequence: TGCGCCAGCAGCCTCGCGGTCTCTGGGGCCAACGTCCTGACTTTC. This gives the protein CASSLAVSGANVLTF. Looking up the rest from reference TRBV5-1 and TRBJ2-6 gives the full variable domain: KAGVTQTPRYLIKTRGQQVTLSCSPISGHRSVSWYQQTPGQGLQFLFEYFSETQRNKGNFPGRFSGRQFSNSRSEMNVSTLELGDSALYLCASSLAVSGANVLTFGAGSRLTVL.

This clone has only one observation. V is TRBV30 and J is TRBJ2-3; D tentatively reads TRBD1 or TRBD2 (5 bases each). Trimming removed 3 bases from V and 6 bases from J, with 22 bases in between. Germline V gene data show CDR1 as GTSNPN and CDR2 as SVGIG (reference sequence). The CDR3 has 16 amino acids. CDR3 amino acids: CAWRPPGRQLTDTQYF. As DNA, the CDR3 is TGTGCCTGGAGGCCCCCGGGACGGCAGCTTACGGATACGCAGTATTTT.

The chain couples TRBV7-8 to TRBJ1-4, with D possibly TRBD1 on 5 matching bases. CDR3 length: 14 amino acids. Trimming pared 6 bases from V and 7 bases from J, leaving 15 bases between. Germline V gene lookup returns CDR1 SGHVS and CDR2 FQNEAQ. The CDR3 region has the DNA TGTGCCAGCAGACTACTTGGGGCTGGTGAAAAACTGTTTTTT. It is translated as CASRLLGAGEKLFF.

The rearrangement links TRBV6-6 to TRBJ2-1, with D possibly being TRBD1 or TRBD2 (5 bases each). Germline V CDR1 and CDR2: MNHNY, SVGAGI (reference sequence). The germline V and J ends were trimmed by 7 bases and 3 bases, with 10 bases remaining between them. This CDR3 contains 13 residues. Written as DNA, the CDR3 is TGTGCCAGCATACCAGGGAGCTACAATGAGCAGTTCTTC. Translating it yields CASIPGSYNEQFF.

J is TRBJ1-3 and V is TRBV6-5; D not resolved. Trimming left V 0 bases short and J 2 bases short, with 5 bases between. The length of the CDR3 is 14 residues. In germline, CDR1 is MNHEY, CDR2 SVGAGI. CDR3 sequence reads: CASSYSSAGNTIYF. Written as DNA, the CDR3 is TGTGCCAGCAGTTACTCGTCGGCTGGAAACACCATATATTTT.

The chain is built from TRBV27 and TRBJ2-5; 7 nucleotides match TRBD2. Germline CDR1 MNHEY, CDR2 SMNVEV (reference sequence). The CDR3 is 13 residues long. The V and J ends lost 6 bases and 2 bases, in that order; junction bases with no gene match: 3. The DNA of the CDR3 is TGTGCCAGCAGGGCGGGAGTTCAAGAGACCCAGTACTTC. It specifies CASRAGVQETQYF.

V gene TRBV6-1 combines with J gene TRBJ1-5; D is undetermined. Trimming took 0 bases from V and 4 from J, leaving 10 bases between them. Germline CDR1 MNHNS, CDR2 SASEGT. The CDR3 extends over 15 amino acids. CDR3: CASSEAGGSNQPQHF. In DNA form, the CDR3 reads TGTGCCAGCAGTGAAGCGGGAGGGAGTAATCAGCCCCAGCATTTT.

The chain couples TRBV6-1 to TRBJ2-3; D is possibly TRBD2 (5 bases). Germline CDR1 reads MNHNS; CDR2 reads SASEGT. This CDR3 comprises 13 residues. V shed 8 bases and J shed 0 bases, with 9 bases lying between them. The CDR3 spells CASGRTSTDTQYF. DNA for the CDR3: TGTGCCAGCGGAAGGACTAGCACAGATACGCAGTATTTT.